Sequencing of this T cell receptor (beta chain) was carried out in a study of OX40 agonist ivuxolimab in advanced cancers. This clone showed up just once. Sequencing was performed with immunoSEQ multiplex PCR; in TCRdb, only in-frame clones are kept and a portion is missing. This table holds roughly 24,000 clones, approximately 89% found once. The sample was CD4+ or CD8+ T cells sorted from blood, taken in a trial of the OX40 agonist ivuxolimab. The source is an adult with an advanced solid tumor such as melanoma, head and neck, liver or kidney cancer.

The CDR3 spells CASNQGSYEQYF. The CDR3 bases are TGTGCCAGCAACCAGGGTTCCTACGAGCAGTACTTC. The chain employs TRBV28 and TRBJ2-7; D may be TRBD1 (5 bases). CDR1 is MDHEN and CDR2 is SYDVKM in the germline V gene. The CDR3 extends over 12 amino acids. Trimming removed 7 bases at V and 1 base at J, with 8 bases between.